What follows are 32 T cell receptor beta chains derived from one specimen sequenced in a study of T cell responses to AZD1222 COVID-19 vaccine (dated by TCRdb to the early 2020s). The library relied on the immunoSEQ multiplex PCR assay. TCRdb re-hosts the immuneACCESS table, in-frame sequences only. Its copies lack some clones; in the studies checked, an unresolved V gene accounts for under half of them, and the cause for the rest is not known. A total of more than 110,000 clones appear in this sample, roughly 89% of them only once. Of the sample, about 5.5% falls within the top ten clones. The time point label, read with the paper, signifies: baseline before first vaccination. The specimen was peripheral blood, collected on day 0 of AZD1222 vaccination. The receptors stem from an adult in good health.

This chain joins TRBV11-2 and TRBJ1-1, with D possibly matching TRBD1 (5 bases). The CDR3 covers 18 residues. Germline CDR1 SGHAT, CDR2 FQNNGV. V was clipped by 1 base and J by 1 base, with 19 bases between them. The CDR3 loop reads CASSLAEMSGASNTEAFF. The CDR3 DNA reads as TGTGCCAGCAGCTTAGCAGAGATGTCCGGGGCATCGAACACTGAAGCTTTCTTT.

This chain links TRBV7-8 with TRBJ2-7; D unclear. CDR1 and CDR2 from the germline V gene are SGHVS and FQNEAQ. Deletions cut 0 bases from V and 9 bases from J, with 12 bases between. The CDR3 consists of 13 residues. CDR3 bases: TGTGCCAGCAGCTTAGCCGACGCGACCGGGCAGTACTTC. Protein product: CASSLADATGQYF.

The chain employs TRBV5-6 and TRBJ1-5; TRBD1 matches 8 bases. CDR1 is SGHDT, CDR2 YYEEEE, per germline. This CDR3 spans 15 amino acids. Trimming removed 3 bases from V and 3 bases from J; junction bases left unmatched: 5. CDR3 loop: CASSYMDRDNQPQHF. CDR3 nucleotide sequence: TGTGCCAGCAGCTATATGGACAGGGACAATCAGCCCCAGCATTTT.

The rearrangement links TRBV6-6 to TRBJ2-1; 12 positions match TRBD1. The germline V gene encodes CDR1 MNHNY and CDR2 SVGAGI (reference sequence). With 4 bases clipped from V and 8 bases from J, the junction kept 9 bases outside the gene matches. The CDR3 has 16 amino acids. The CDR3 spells CASSSTGTGGMDEQFF. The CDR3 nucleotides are TGTGCCAGCAGTTCTACCGGGACAGGGGGCATGGATGAGCAGTTCTTC.

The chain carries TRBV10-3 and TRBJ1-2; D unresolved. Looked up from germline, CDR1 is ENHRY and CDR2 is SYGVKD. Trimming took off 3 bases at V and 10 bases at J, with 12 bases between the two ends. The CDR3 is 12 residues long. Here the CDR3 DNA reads TGTGCCATCAGTGAAAAGGTGGACTACTACACCTTC. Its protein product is CAISEKVDYYTF.

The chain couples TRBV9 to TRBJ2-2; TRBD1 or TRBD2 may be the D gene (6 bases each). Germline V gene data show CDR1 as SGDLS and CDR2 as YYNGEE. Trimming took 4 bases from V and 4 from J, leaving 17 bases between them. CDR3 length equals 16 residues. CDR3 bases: TGTGCCAGCAGCAGAAGGGGGAGAGCGGGCACCGGGGAGCTGTTTTTT. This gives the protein CASSRRGRAGTGELFF.

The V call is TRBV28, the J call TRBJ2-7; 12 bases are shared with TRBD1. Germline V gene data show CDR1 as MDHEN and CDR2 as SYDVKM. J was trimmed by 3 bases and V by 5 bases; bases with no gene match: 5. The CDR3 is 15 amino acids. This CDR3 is CASSPGQGANYEQYF. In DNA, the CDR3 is TGTGCCAGCAGTCCGGGACAGGGGGCCAACTACGAGCAGTACTTC.

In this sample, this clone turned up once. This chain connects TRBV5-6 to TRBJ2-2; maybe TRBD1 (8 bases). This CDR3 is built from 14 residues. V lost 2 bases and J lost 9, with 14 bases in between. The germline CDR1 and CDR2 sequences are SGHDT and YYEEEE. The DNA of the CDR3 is TGTGCCAGCAGCTTAACAGGGGGGGACAGGGAGCTGTTTTTT. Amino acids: CASSLTGGDRELFF.

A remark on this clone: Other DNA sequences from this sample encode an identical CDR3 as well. The CDR3: CASSQVGASYEQYF. CDR3 in DNA: TGTGCCAGCAGCCAAGTCGGGGCTTCCTACGAGCAGTACTTC. The chain recombines TRBV4-2 with TRBJ2-7; D may match TRBD1 or TRBD2 (5 bases each). This CDR3 region has 14 residues. The V end lost 1 base, the J end lost 1 base, and 8 bases lay between the germline ends. CDR1 LGHNA and CDR2 YNFKEQ come from the germline V gene.

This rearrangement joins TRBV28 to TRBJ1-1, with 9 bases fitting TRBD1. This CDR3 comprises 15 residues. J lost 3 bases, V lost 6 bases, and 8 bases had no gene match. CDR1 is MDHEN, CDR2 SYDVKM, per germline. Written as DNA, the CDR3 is TGTGCCAGCAGAACCGGGACAGGGACCTACACTGAAGCTTTCTTT. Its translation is CASRTGTGTYTEAFF.

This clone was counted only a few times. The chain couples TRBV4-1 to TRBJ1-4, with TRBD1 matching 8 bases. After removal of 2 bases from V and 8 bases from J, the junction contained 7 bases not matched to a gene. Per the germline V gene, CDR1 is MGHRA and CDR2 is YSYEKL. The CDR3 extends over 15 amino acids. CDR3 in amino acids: CASSQPQGAREKLFF. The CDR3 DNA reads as TGCGCCAGCAGCCAACCGCAGGGGGCACGGGAAAAACTGTTTTTT.

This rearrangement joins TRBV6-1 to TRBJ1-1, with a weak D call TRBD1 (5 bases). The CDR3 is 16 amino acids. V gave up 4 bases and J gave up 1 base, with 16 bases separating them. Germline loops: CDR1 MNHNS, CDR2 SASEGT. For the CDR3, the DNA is TGTGCCAGCAGTGTTGGGGGAGGTCGGGCGAACACTGAAGCTTTCTTT. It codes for CASSVGGGRANTEAFF.

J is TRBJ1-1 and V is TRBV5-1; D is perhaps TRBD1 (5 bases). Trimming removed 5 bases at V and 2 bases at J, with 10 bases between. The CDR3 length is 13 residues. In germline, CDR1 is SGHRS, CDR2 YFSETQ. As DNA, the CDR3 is TGCGCCAGCAGGATGACAGACAACACTGAAGCTTTCTTT. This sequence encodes CASRMTDNTEAFF.

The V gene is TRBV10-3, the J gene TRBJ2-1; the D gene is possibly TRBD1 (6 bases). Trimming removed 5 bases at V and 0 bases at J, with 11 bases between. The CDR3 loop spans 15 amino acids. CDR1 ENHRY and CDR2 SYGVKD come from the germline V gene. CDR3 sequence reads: CAISQGPSSYNEQFF. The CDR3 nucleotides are TGTGCCATCAGTCAGGGGCCCAGCTCCTACAATGAGCAGTTCTTC.

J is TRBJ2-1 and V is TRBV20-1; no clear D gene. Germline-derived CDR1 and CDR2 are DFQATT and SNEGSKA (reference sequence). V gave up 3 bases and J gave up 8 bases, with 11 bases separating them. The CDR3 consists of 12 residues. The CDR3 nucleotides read TGCAGTGCTAGTCGGCAGTTTGATGAGCAGTTCTTC. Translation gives CSASRQFDEQFF.

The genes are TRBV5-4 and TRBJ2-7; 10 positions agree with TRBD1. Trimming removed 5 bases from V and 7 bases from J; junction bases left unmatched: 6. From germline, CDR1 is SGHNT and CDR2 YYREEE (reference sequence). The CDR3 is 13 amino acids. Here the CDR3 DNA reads TGTGCCAGCAGGCCGACAGGGGGCCTGGAGCAGTACTTC. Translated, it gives CASRPTGGLEQYF.

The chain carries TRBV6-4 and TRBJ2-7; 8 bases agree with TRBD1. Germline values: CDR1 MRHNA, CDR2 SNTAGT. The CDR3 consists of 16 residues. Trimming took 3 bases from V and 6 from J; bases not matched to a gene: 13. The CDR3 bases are TGTGCCAGCAGTGAAACTTGGACAGGGTCCTGGAGCGAGCAGTACTTC. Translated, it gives CASSETWTGSWSEQYF.

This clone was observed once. The CDR3 DNA reads TGTGCCAGCAGCCCGACGGTTGGAGCCCCGGGTCAGCCCCAGCATTTT. It codes for CASSPTVGAPGQPQHF. This chain connects TRBV3-1 (or the pseudogene TRBV3-2) to TRBJ1-5; no firm D call. The germline V gene has CDR1 LGHDT and CDR2 YNNKEL (reference sequence). Trimming cost V 4 bases and J 6 bases, with 19 bases left between them. There are 16 residues in the CDR3.

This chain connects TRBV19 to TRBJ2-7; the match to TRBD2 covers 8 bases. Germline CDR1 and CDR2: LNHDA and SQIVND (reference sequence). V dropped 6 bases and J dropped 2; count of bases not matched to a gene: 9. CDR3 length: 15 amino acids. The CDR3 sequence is CASSPAGVNAYEQYF. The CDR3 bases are TGTGCCAGTAGCCCAGCGGGAGTCAACGCCTACGAGCAGTACTTC.

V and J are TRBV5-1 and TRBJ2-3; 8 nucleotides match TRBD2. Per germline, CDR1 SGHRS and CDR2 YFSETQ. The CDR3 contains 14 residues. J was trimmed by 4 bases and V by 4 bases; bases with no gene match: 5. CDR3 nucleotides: TGCGCCAGCAGCGGCGCGGGACTAGCAGATACGCAGTATTTT. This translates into CASSGAGLADTQYF.

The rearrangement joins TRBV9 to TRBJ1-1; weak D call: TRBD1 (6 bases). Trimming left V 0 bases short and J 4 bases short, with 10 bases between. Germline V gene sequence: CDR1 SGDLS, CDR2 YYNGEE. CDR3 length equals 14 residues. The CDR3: CASSVASGATEAFF. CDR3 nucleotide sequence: TGTGCCAGCAGCGTAGCGTCAGGGGCCACTGAAGCTTTCTTT.

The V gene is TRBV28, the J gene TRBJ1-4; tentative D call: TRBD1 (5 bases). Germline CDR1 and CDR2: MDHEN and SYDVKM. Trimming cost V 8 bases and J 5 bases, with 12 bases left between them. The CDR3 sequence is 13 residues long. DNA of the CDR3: TGTGCCAGCGCCGGGACGGTCAATGAAAAACTGTTTTTT. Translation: CASAGTVNEKLFF.

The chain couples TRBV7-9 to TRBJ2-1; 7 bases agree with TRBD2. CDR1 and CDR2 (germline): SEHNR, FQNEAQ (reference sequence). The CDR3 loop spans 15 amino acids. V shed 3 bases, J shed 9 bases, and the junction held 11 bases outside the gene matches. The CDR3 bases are TGTGCCAGCAGCTTCGGGCGGGAGAGCGGACCTGAGCAGTTCTTC. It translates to CASSFGRESGPEQFF. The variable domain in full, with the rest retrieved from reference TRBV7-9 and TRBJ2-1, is DTGVSQNPRHKITKRGQNVTFRCDPISEHNRLYWYRQTLGQGPEFLTYFQNEAQLEKSRLLSDRFSAERPKGSFSTLEIQRTEQGDSAMYLCASSFGRESGPEQFFGPGTRLTVL.

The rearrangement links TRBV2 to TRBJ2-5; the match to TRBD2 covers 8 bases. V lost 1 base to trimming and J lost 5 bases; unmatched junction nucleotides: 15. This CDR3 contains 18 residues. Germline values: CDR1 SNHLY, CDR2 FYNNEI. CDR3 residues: CASSEDRASGRLMETQYF. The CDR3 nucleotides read TGTGCCAGCAGTGAAGATCGGGCTAGCGGGCGGCTGATGGAGACCCAGTACTTC.

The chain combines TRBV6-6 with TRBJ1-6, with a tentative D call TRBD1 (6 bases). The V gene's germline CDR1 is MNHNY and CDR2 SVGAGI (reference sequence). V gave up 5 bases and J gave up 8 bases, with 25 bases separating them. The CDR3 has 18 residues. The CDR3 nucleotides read TGTGCCAGCAGTCTAACATACCCAGGGGTGAGGGGATATTCACCCCTCCACTTT. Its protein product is CASSLTYPGVRGYSPLHF.

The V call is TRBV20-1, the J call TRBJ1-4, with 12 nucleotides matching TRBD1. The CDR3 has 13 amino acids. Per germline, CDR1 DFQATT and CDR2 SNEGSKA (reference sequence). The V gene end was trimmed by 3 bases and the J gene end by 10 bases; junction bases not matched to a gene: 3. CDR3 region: CSASMGQGAKLFF. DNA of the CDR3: TGCAGTGCTAGTATGGGACAGGGGGCAAAACTGTTTTTT.

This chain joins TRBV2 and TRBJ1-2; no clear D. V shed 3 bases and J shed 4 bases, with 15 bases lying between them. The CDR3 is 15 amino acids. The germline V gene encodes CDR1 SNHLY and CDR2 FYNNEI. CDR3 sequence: CASSEFPALGYGYTF. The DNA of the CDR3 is TGTGCCAGCAGTGAGTTCCCGGCGTTAGGCTATGGCTACACCTTC.

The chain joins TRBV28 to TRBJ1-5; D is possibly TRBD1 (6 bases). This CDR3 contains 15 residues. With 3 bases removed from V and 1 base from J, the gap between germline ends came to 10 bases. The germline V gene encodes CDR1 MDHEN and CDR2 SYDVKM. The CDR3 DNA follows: TGTGCCAGCAGTTTGTCGGGGGCGAGCAATCAGCCCCAGCATTTT. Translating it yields CASSLSGASNQPQHF.

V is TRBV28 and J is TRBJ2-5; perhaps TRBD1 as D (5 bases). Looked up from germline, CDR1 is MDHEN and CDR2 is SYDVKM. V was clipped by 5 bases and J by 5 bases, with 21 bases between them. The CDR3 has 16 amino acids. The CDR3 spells CASSGPGSRAAETQYF. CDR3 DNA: TGTGCCAGCAGTGGTCCCGGGTCCAGGGCCGCGGAGACCCAGTACTTC. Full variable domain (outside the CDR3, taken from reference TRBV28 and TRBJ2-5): DVKVTQSSRYLVKRTGEKVFLECVQDMDHENMFWYRQDPGLGLRLIYFSYDVKMKEKGDIPEGYSVSREKKERFSLILESASTNQTSMYLCASSGPGSRAAETQYFGPGTRLLVL.

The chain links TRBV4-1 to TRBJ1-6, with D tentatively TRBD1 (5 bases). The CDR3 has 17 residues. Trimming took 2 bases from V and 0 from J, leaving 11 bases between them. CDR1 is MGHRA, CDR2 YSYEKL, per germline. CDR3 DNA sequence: TGCGCCAGCAGCCAAACCAGACAGAGCTCCTATAATTCACCCCTCCACTTT. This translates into CASSQTRQSSYNSPLHF.

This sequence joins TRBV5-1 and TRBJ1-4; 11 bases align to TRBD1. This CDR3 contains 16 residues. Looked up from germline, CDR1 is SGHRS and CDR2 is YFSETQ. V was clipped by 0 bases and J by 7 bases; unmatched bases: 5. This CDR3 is CASSLGPGQGGEKLFF. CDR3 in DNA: TGCGCCAGCAGCTTGGGACCGGGACAGGGGGGTGAAAAACTGTTTTTT.

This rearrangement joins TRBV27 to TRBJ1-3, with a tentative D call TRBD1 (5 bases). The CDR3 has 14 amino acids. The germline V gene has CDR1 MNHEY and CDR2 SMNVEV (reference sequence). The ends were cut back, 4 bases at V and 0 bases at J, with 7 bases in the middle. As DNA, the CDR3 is TGTGCCAGCAGTTCGAGGGGCTCTGGAAACACCATATATTTT. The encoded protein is CASSSRGSGNTIYF.